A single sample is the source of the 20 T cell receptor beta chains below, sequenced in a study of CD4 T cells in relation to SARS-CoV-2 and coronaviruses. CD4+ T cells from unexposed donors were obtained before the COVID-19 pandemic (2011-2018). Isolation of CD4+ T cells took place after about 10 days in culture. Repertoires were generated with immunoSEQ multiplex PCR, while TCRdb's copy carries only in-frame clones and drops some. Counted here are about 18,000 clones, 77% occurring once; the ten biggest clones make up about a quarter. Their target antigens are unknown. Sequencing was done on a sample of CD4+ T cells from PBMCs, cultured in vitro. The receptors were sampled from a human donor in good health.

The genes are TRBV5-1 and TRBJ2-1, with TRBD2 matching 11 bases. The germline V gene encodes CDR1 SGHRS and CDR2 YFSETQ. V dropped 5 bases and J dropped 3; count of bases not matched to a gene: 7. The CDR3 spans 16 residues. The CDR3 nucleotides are TGCGCCAGCAGTAGACTAGCGGGAAGGGGCTACAATGAGCAGTTCTTC. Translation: CASSRLAGRGYNEQFF.

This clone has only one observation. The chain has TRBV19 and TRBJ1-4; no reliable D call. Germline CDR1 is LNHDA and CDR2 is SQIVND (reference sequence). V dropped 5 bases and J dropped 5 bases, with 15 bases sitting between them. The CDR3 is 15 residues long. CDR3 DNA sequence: TGTGCCAGTAGTCCCCGGACGCTTTCCAATGAAAAACTGTTTTTT. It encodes CASSPRTLSNEKLFF.

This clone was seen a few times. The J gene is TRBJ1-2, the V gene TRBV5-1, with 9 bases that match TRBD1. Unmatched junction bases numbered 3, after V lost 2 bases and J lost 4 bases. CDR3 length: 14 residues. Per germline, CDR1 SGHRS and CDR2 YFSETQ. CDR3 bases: TGCGCCAGCAGCTTTGGACAGGGGATCTATGGCTACACCTTC. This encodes CASSFGQGIYGYTF.

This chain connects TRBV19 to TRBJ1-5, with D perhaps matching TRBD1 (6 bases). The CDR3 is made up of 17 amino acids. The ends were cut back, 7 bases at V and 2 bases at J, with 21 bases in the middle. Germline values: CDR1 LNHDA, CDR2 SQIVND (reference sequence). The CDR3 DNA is TGTGCCAGTACACGGAGGGGGGGGCCGCTCGGCAATCAGCCCCAGCATTTT. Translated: CASTRRGGPLGNQPQHF.

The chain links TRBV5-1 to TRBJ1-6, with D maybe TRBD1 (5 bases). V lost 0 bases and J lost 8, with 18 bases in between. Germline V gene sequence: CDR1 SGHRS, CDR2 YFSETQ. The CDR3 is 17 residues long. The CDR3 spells CASSLERQGAIDSPLHF. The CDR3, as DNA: TGCGCCAGCAGCTTGGAAAGGCAGGGCGCTATCGATTCACCCCTCCACTTT.

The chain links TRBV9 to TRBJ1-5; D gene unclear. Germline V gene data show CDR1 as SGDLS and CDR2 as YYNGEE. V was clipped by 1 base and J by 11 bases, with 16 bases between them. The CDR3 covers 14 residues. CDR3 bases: TGTGCCAGCAGCGTAAATTACCGGAGTGGGGCCCAGCATTTT. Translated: CASSVNYRSGAQHF.

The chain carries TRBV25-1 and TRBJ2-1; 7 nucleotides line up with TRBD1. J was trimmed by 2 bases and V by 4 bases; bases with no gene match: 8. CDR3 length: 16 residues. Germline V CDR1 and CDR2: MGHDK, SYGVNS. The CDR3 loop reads CASSGRRGPPYNEQFF. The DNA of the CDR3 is TGTGCCAGCAGTGGCCGTAGGGGGCCCCCCTACAATGAGCAGTTCTTC.

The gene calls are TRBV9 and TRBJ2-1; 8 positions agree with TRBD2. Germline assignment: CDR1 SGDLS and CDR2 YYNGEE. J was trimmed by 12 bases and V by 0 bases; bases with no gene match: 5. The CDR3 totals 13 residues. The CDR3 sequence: CASSVEGLGTQFF. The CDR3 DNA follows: TGTGCCAGCAGCGTAGAGGGACTAGGGACGCAGTTCTTC.

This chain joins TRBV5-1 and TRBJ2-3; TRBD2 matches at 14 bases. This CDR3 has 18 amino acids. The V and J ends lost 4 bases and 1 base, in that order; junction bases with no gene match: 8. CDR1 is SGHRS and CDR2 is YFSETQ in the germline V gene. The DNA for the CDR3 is TGCGCCAGCAGCGGGGGACTAGCGGGAGATCGTGGCACAGATACGCAGTATTTT. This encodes CASSGGLAGDRGTDTQYF.

In DNA, the CDR3 is TGTGCCATCAGTGCAGGACAGGACTATGGCTACACCTTC. This encodes CAISAGQDYGYTF. The V and J genes are TRBV10-3 and TRBJ1-2, with TRBD1 matching 7 bases. Germline CDR1 and CDR2: ENHRY and SYGVKD. The CDR3 is 13 amino acids. V gave up 4 bases and J gave up 3 bases; unmatched junction bases: 2.

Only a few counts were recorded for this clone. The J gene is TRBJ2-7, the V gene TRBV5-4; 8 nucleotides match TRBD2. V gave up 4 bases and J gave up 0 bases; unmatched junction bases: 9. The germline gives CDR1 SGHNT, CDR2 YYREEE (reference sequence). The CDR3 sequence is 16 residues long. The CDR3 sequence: CASSPDSGMSSYEQYF. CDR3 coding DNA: TGTGCCAGCAGCCCGGATAGCGGGATGAGCTCCTACGAGCAGTACTTC.

CDR3 in amino acids: CASTRSDTQYF. The CDR3 DNA reads TGTGCCAGCACGAGGTCAGATACGCAGTATTTT. This sequence joins TRBV2 and TRBJ2-3; D gene unclear. The CDR3 length is 11 residues. Germline V gene sequence: CDR1 SNHLY, CDR2 FYNNEI. Trimming took off 7 bases at V and 4 bases at J, with 6 bases between the two ends.

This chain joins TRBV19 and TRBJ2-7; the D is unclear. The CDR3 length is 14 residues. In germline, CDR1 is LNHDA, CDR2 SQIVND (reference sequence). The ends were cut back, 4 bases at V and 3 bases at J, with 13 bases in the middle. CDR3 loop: CASSTQRHGYEQYF. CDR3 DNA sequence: TGTGCCAGTAGTACCCAGAGGCACGGCTACGAGCAGTACTTC.

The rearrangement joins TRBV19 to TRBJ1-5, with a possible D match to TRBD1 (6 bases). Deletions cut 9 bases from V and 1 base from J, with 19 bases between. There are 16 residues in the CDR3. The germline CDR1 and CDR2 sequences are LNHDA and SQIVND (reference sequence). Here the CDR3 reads CASQLQGPKSNQPQHF. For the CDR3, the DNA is TGTGCCAGCCAGTTACAGGGACCCAAAAGCAATCAGCCCCAGCATTTT. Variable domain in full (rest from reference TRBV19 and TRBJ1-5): DGGITQSPKYLFRKEGQNVTLSCEQNLNHDAMYWYRQDPGQGLRLIYYSQIVNDFQKGDIAEGYSVSREKKESFPLTVTSAQKNPTAFYLCASQLQGPKSNQPQHFGDGTRLSIL.

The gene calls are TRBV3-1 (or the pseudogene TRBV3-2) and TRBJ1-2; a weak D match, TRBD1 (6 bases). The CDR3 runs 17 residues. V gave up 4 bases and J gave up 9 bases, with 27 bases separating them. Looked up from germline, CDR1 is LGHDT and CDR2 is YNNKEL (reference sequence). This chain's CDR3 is CASSPWEGTSFTPSYTF. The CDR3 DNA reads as TGTGCCAGCAGCCCCTGGGAGGGGACATCATTTACCCCAAGCTACACCTTC.

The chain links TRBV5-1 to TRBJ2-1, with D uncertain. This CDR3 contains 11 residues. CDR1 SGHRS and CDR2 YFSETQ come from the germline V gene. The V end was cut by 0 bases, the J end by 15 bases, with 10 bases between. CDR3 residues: CASSLAGLVFF. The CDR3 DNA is TGCGCCAGCAGCTTGGCAGGTCTAGTGTTCTTC.

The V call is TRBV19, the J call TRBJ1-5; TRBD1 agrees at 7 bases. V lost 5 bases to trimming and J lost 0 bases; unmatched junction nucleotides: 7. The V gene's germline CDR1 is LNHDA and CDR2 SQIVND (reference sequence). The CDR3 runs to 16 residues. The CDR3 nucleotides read TGTGCCAGTAGTCGTACTTGGACAGGTAGCAATCAGCCCCAGCATTTT. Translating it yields CASSRTWTGSNQPQHF.

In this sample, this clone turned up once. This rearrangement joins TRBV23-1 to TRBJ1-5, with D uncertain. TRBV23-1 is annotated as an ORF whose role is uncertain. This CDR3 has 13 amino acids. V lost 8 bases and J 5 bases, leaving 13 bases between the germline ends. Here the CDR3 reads CASGKKRDQPQHF. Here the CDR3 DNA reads TGCGCCAGCGGGAAGAAGAGGGATCAGCCCCAGCATTTT.

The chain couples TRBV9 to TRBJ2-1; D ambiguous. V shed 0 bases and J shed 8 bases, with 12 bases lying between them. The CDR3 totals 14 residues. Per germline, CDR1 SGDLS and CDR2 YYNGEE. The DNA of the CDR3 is TGTGCCAGCAGCGTAGGCCCGTGGATCGATGAGCAGTTCTTC. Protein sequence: CASSVGPWIDEQFF. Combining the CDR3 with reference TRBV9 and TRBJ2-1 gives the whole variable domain DSGVTQTPKHLITATGQRVTLRCSPRSGDLSVYWYQQSLDQGLQFLIQYYNGEERAKGNILERFSAQQFPDLHSELNLSSLELGDSALYFCASSVGPWIDEQFFGPGTRLTVL.

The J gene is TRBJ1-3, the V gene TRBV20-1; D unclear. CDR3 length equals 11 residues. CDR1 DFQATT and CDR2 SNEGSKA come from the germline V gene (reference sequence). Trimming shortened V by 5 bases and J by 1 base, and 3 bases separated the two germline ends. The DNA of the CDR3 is TGCAGTGCTTCGTCTGGAAACACCATATATTTT. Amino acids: CSASSGNTIYF.